Here is one T cell receptor (beta chain) with its context. The antigen remains undetermined. The data were obtained in a study of regulatory T cells in long-lasting Graves disease. The CDR3 is made up of 15 amino acids. Trimming removed 3 bases from V and 2 bases from J; junction bases left unmatched: 7. The germline CDR1 and CDR2 sequences are MGHDK and SYGVNS. Study outcomes and limitations: Newly diagnosed patients had higher TCR diversity than persistent Graves' patients did.

In building TCR beta libraries, iRepertoire HTBI primers were used together with Arm-PCR of CDR3 regions. Authors' analysis steps: Sample data revealed fewer than 70 TRBV and over twelve TRBJ segments. TCRdb used MiXCR to reprocess the multiplex PCR reads, holding one entry per CDR3 protein. The V and J calls follow TCRdb's processing rather than the paper's. The sample has 540,000 or so distinct CDR3 sequences, less than 15% seen once. Time point reported: newly diagnosed GD, antithyroid drugs for less than 3 months. Isolated PBMC RNA provided the starting material for the TCR library. It was by American Thyroid Association guidelines that Graves' disease was diagnosed. The sample also formed part of further work on T cells in Graves' hyperthyroidism and ophthalmopathy. That paper notes: When the TCR CDR3 underwent first-round RT-PCR, the HTBI primer set was used.

The chain employs TRBV25-1 and TRBJ2-7; 7 bases align to TRBD2. The sample here was peripheral blood mononuclear cells (PBMCs), taken at new diagnosis, from a patient treated with antithyroid drugs. The clonotype originates from a man aged 30-40 years with Graves disease. The CDR3 loop is CASSEGGTAPYEQYF. In nucleotides, the CDR3 is TGTGCCAGCAGTGAGGGGGGGACGGCCCCCTACGAGCAGTACTTC.